The 22 T cell receptor beta chains below all came from one sample that was sequenced in a study of blood T cell repertoires in COVID-19. TCRdb's copy holds only in-frame clones and misses some; the assay was immunoSEQ multiplex PCR. The sample includes 99,000 or so clones, 70% to 90% seen only once; the top ten take over 10%. Sequencing input: peripheral blood. The receptor source for this set is an older woman in a cohort sampled during active or convalescent COVID-19.

In this sample, this clone turned up once. The chain carries TRBV9 and TRBJ1-1, with TRBD1 matching 8 bases. The CDR3 spans 15 residues. From germline, CDR1 is SGDLS and CDR2 YYNGEE. With 4 bases clipped from V and 1 base from J, the junction kept 6 bases outside the gene matches. This chain's CDR3 is CASSTIGTGNTEAFF. The CDR3, as DNA: TGTGCCAGCAGCACGATTGGGACAGGGAACACTGAAGCTTTCTTT.

The DNA for the CDR3 is TGTGCCACCTCTGCGTCAGGAATTGAAAAACTGTTTTTT. It encodes CATSASGIEKLFF. The chain carries TRBV10-3 and TRBJ1-4; no reliable D call. V was cut by 10 bases and J by 7 bases, with 16 bases left in between. The CDR3 length is 13 residues. Germline CDR1 reads ENHRY; CDR2 reads SYGVKD.

As DNA, the CDR3 is TGCGCCAGCAGCCTGGGTGGCGGGAGACGGAACACTGAAGCTTTCTTT. Protein sequence: CASSLGGGRRNTEAFF. The V gene is TRBV5-1, the J gene TRBJ1-1, with unresolved D. Germline V CDR1 and CDR2: SGHRS, YFSETQ. The germline V and J ends were trimmed by 4 bases and 1 base, with 17 bases remaining between them. The CDR3 loop spans 16 amino acids.

The V and J genes are TRBV18 and TRBJ1-2; D is unclear. The V end lost 2 bases, the J end lost 6 bases, and 10 bases lay between the germline ends. Germline V gene lookup returns CDR1 KGHSH and CDR2 LQKENI. The CDR3 consists of 13 residues. CDR3 sequence (DNA): TGTGCCAGCTCACCATTTCAGGATAATGGCTACACCTTC. Translating gives CASSPFQDNGYTF.

This clone came up many times. The chain joins TRBV30 to TRBJ2-1; 7 nucleotides match TRBD1. Germline loops: CDR1 GTSNPN, CDR2 SVGIG (reference sequence). Germline trimming cut 5 bases from V and 3 bases from J; bases unmatched to any gene: 4. The CDR3 loop spans 13 amino acids. The CDR3 nucleotides are TGTGCCTGGGGGACAGACCTCTACAATGAGCAGTTCTTC. Residues: CAWGTDLYNEQFF.

The chain employs TRBV9 and TRBJ2-7; D might be TRBD2 (6 bases). This CDR3 spans 15 amino acids. V was shortened by 0 bases and J by 2 bases, with 12 bases between the two germline ends. Germline CDR1 is SGDLS and CDR2 is YYNGEE. The CDR3 DNA reads as TGTGCCAGCAGCGTAGAGGAGGGTAGGACCTACGAGCAGTACTTC. It translates to CASSVEEGRTYEQYF.

The chain employs TRBV6-5 and TRBJ2-1; D is unclear. CDR1 MNHEY and CDR2 SVGAGI come from the germline V gene. CDR3 length: 13 amino acids. Trimming took off 2 bases at V and 4 bases at J, with 6 bases between the two ends. The CDR3, as DNA: TGTGCCAGCAGTTACCTGAGATACAATGAGCAGTTCTTC. As protein: CASSYLRYNEQFF.

This clone has more than one count but fewer than ten. The chain uses TRBV7-9 and TRBJ2-5; perhaps TRBD1 as D (6 bases). The germline V gene encodes CDR1 SEHNR and CDR2 FQNEAQ (reference sequence). V lost 7 bases, J lost 5 bases, and 8 bases lay in between. The CDR3 has 11 residues. CDR3: CASIQGETQYF. CDR3 nucleotide sequence: TGTGCCAGCATCCAGGGGGAGACCCAGTACTTC.

The genes are TRBV3-1 (or the pseudogene TRBV3-2) and TRBJ1-1; D possibly corresponds to TRBD1 (6 bases). This CDR3 has 14 residues. The germline V gene encodes CDR1 LGHDT and CDR2 YNNKEL (reference sequence). The V end lost 6 bases, the J end lost 1 base, and 12 bases lay between the germline ends. The CDR3 reads CASRGRGGNTEAFF. CDR3 DNA: TGTGCCAGCAGGGGTAGGGGGGGGAACACTGAAGCTTTCTTT.

The chain recombines TRBV3-1 (or the pseudogene TRBV3-2) with TRBJ1-2; maybe TRBD1 (5 bases). CDR3 length: 14 residues. V was trimmed by 1 base and J by 2 bases, leaving 8 bases between them. The germline V gene has CDR1 LGHDT and CDR2 YNNKEL (reference sequence). In DNA, the CDR3 is TGTGCCAGCAGCCAAGGGGGGGTGAACTATGGCTACACCTTC. Amino acid sequence: CASSQGGVNYGYTF.

The chain carries TRBV28 and TRBJ1-5; D remains unclear. The V and J ends lost 6 bases and 3 bases respectively, with 15 bases between them. Germline values: CDR1 MDHEN, CDR2 SYDVKM. The length of the CDR3 is 15 residues. CDR3 amino acids: CASSPGELYNQPQHF. CDR3 nucleotides: TGTGCCAGCAGCCCCGGTGAATTGTACAATCAGCCCCAGCATTTT.

This rearrangement joins TRBV7-2 to TRBJ2-7; D perhaps matches TRBD2 (5 bases). This CDR3 has 15 amino acids. CDR1 is SGHTA and CDR2 is FQGNSA in the germline V gene. V was cut by 3 bases and J by 5 bases, with 17 bases left in between. For the CDR3, the DNA is TGTGCCAGCAGCTTTTCCCTAGCAGATTCGAACGAGCAGTACTTC. Protein: CASSFSLADSNEQYF.

The J gene is TRBJ1-1, the V gene TRBV7-2, with D unresolved. The CDR3 sequence is 12 residues long. Per germline, CDR1 SGHTA and CDR2 FQGNSA. Trimming stripped 1 base from V and 7 bases from J, with 7 bases between. The CDR3 region has the DNA TGTGCCAGCAGCTTAGACAGATATGAAGCTTTCTTT. It is translated as CASSLDRYEAFF.

The chain links TRBV6-7 to TRBJ2-7, with 9 positions matching TRBD2. TRBV6-7 is an ORF, and what it does is uncertain. The CDR3 has 16 residues. Trimming cost V 6 bases and J 3 bases; bases outside gene matches: 12. The CDR3 is CASRPPPIAGVYEQYF. In nucleotides, the CDR3 is TGTGCCAGCAGGCCCCCTCCTATAGCGGGAGTCTACGAGCAGTACTTC.

The chain uses TRBV5-3 and TRBJ1-2; D unresolved. TRBV5-3 is labeled an ORF, and its function is uncertain. V lost 1 base and J lost 8, with 6 bases in between. The CDR3 runs 11 residues. DNA for the CDR3: TGTGCCAGAAGCTTGAGCCGGGGCTACACCTTC. It translates to CARSLSRGYTF.

The chain recombines TRBV9 with TRBJ2-3, with 8 bases matching TRBD1. The ends lost 4 bases at V and 4 bases at J; junction bases unmatched: 17. The CDR3 is 18 residues long. Germline assignment: CDR1 SGDLS and CDR2 YYNGEE. The CDR3 protein is CASSPTIGQGLGADTQYF. In DNA form, the CDR3 reads TGTGCCAGCAGCCCTACCATCGGACAGGGTCTGGGCGCAGATACGCAGTATTTT.

This chain uses TRBV6-6 with TRBJ2-5; unclear D gene. V was shortened by 7 bases and J by 4 bases, with 13 bases between the two germline ends. This CDR3 comprises 13 residues. Per the germline V gene, CDR1 is MNHNY and CDR2 is SVGAGI (reference sequence). DNA of the CDR3: TGTGCCAGCACCTCACCCGGCGGAGAGACCCAGTACTTC. It encodes CASTSPGGETQYF.

The chain carries TRBV10-3 and TRBJ1-2, with D perhaps TRBD1 (6 bases). This CDR3 spans 14 amino acids. Germline V CDR1 and CDR2: ENHRY, SYGVKD. V lost 1 base and J lost 4, with 10 bases in between. The CDR3 is CAISELGGAYGYTF. The CDR3 DNA is TGTGCCATCAGTGAGTTAGGGGGGGCCTATGGCTACACCTTC.

As DNA, the CDR3 is TGTGCCAGCAGCGCGGGGACCGGGGAGCTGTTTTTT. It is translated as CASSAGTGELFF. The chain uses TRBV3-1 (or the pseudogene TRBV3-2) and TRBJ2-2; perhaps TRBD2 as D (6 bases). The V end was cut by 5 bases, the J end by 5 bases, with 6 bases between. The CDR3 consists of 12 residues. CDR1 LGHDT and CDR2 YNNKEL come from the germline V gene (reference sequence).

J is TRBJ2-4 and V is TRBV7-9; 8 bases match TRBD2. This CDR3 spans 18 amino acids. Per the germline V gene, CDR1 is SEHNR and CDR2 is FQNEAQ (reference sequence). V trimming: 5 bases; J trimming: 1 base; junction bases outside the gene matches: 13. The CDR3 DNA sequence: TGTGCCAGCAGCCCGGCGGGACTAGACGGGCAGGCCAAAAACATTCAGTACTTC. Its translation: CASSPAGLDGQAKNIQYF. The full variable domain, with the rest looked up from reference TRBV7-9 and TRBJ2-4, is DTGVSQNPRHKITKRGQNVTFRCDPISEHNRLYWYRQTLGQGPEFLTYFQNEAQLEKSRLLSDRFSAERPKGSFSTLEIQRTEQGDSAMYLCASSPAGLDGQAKNIQYFGAGTRLSVL.

The chain employs TRBV9 and TRBJ2-3; possible D gene TRBD1, 6 bases. The CDR3 is 17 residues long. Germline loops: CDR1 SGDLS, CDR2 YYNGEE. V lost 3 bases and J lost 0, with 17 bases in between. CDR3 in DNA: TGTGCCAGCAGCGGGGGACCACAGGGTCCTAGCACAGATACGCAGTATTTT. The encoded protein is CASSGGPQGPSTDTQYF.

The chain is built from TRBV15 and TRBJ2-2; 7 bases align to TRBD1. The trim removed 1 base at V and 0 bases at J, leaving 5 bases unmatched. Looked up from germline, CDR1 is LNHNV and CDR2 is YYDKDF (reference sequence). CDR3 length: 17 amino acids. The CDR3 nucleotides read TGTGCCACCAGCAGAGGACAGGGCATTTCGAACACCGGGGAGCTGTTTTTT. It codes for CATSRGQGISNTGELFF.